This T cell receptor beta chain was recovered during a study of shared clonotypes between healthy human individuals. CDR1 and CDR2 (germline): MNHEY, SMNVEV (reference sequence). The CDR3 totals 14 residues. The V gene end was trimmed by 5 bases and the J gene end by 4 bases; junction bases not matched to a gene: 4. Evenly divided among several immunoSEQ plates was the genomic DNA of each subset. Clones were sequenced by immunoSEQ multiplex PCR, and TCRdb holds only the in-frame ones, with some missing. The sample shows millions of clones, approximately 93% of them seen only once. Donors, healthy HIV-negative adults, lacked recent acute infections or vaccinations. It was into CD45RA+ naive and CD45RA-negative memory subsets that the CD4+ cells were split.

Sequencing used naive CD4+ T cells from PBMCs. Subset noted: CD45RA+ positively selected. This TCR came from a man between 18 and 35 years old in good health. Some clones in this sample may be carry-over from other donors' samples. This chain joins TRBV27 and TRBJ1-4; 7 nucleotides agree with TRBD1. The CDR3 here is CASSPGQNNEKLFF. DNA for the CDR3: TGTGCCAGCAGTCCGGGACAGAATAATGAAAAACTGTTTTTT.